The 13 T cell receptor beta chains listed next were all sequenced from one sample in a study of T cell responses to AZD1222 COVID-19 vaccine. Libraries were prepared by immunoSEQ multiplex PCR; TCRdb keeps only in-frame clonotypes and omits some of them. In the table there are about 140,000 clones, 91% of which are singletons. Sequencing used peripheral blood, obtained on day 0 of AZD1222 vaccination. These receptors were obtained from an adult in good health.

The CDR3 DNA reads TGCGCCAGCAGCTTGGAGGTTGGTGGCTACACCTTC. Protein product: CASSLEVGGYTF. The gene calls are TRBV5-1 and TRBJ1-2; D not certain. The CDR3 totals 12 residues. V lost 0 bases, J lost 7 bases, and 7 bases lay in between. Germline V lookup: CDR1 SGHRS, CDR2 YFSETQ.

This chain connects TRBV28 to TRBJ1-2, with TRBD1 identical over 10 bases. Looked up from germline, CDR1 is MDHEN and CDR2 is SYDVKM. V was clipped by 7 bases and J by 7 bases; unmatched bases: 9. The CDR3 contains 14 residues. In DNA form, the CDR3 reads TGTGCCAGCACGATCCGGGACAGGGGCGGTGGCTACACCTTC. Its protein product is CASTIRDRGGGYTF.

The gene calls are TRBV28 and TRBJ2-5; the D gene could be TRBD1 or TRBD2 (5 bases each). The V end lost 3 bases, the J end lost 9 bases, and 17 bases lay between the germline ends. The CDR3 is 14 residues long. Per the germline V gene, CDR1 is MDHEN and CDR2 is SYDVKM. CDR3 DNA sequence: TGTGCCAGCAGTTTTTCGGGGACGGCGGAGGCCCAGTACTTC. Residues: CASSFSGTAEAQYF.

The chain employs TRBV5-4 and TRBJ2-3, with D perhaps matching TRBD1 (6 bases). Trimming took 4 bases from V and 3 from J, leaving 21 bases between them. This CDR3 is 17 amino acids long. Germline assignment: CDR1 SGHNT and CDR2 YYREEE (reference sequence). The CDR3 here is CASSPLRQTRGTDTQYF. CDR3 in DNA: TGTGCCAGCAGCCCTCTACGACAGACGAGGGGGACAGATACGCAGTATTTT.

The chain couples TRBV27 to TRBJ2-6; D gene unclear. The germline V gene has CDR1 MNHEY and CDR2 SMNVEV (reference sequence). Trimming removed 9 bases at V and 2 bases at J, with 14 bases between. The CDR3 has 15 amino acids. CDR3 residues: CASLKLVPGANVLTF. CDR3 in DNA: TGTGCCAGTTTGAAGCTGGTGCCTGGGGCCAACGTCCTGACTTTC.

This clone occurred once. This chain connects TRBV5-1 to TRBJ2-7; D gene unclear. The CDR3 consists of 12 residues. Trimming stripped 0 bases from V and 7 bases from J, with 8 bases between. The V gene's germline CDR1 is SGHRS and CDR2 YFSETQ. The CDR3 reads CASSLDWEEQYF. The CDR3 DNA follows: TGCGCCAGCAGCTTGGATTGGGAAGAGCAGTACTTC.

This clone appeared once. The rearrangement joins TRBV3-1 (or the pseudogene TRBV3-2) to TRBJ2-1; D might be TRBD1 or TRBD2, each matching 7 bases. V lost 3 bases to trimming and J lost 6 bases, with 15 bases between them. The CDR3 runs 15 residues. The germline gives CDR1 LGHDT, CDR2 YNNKEL (reference sequence). CDR3 in amino acids: CASSHRGGSSNEQFF. The CDR3 DNA sequence: TGTGCCAGCAGCCACAGGGGGGGATCTAGCAATGAGCAGTTCTTC.

In DNA, the CDR3 is TGTGCCAGCAAACTACAGCTAGCGGGAGCAGGGGAGCAGTACTTC. Its protein is CASKLQLAGAGEQYF. The chain joins TRBV6-5 to TRBJ2-7; 10 bases are shared with TRBD2. CDR3 length equals 15 residues. In germline, CDR1 is MNHEY, CDR2 SVGAGI. V lost 7 bases, J lost 7 bases, and 13 bases stayed unmatched.

The V call is TRBV6-5, the J call TRBJ1-5; D unresolved. Trimming removed 6 bases at V and 4 bases at J, with 4 bases between. CDR3 length equals 11 residues. Germline V gene sequence: CDR1 MNHEY, CDR2 SVGAGI. The CDR3 sequence is CASSVNQPQHF. CDR3 in DNA: TGTGCCAGCAGCGTAAATCAGCCCCAGCATTTT.

This sequence joins TRBV18 and TRBJ2-3; D is undetermined. Germline values: CDR1 KGHSH, CDR2 LQKENI. This CDR3 spans 13 amino acids. V was cut by 3 bases and J by 12 bases, with 16 bases left in between. The CDR3 nucleotides read TGTGCCAGCTCACCCGACGCGGACCTTGGTCAGTATTTT. Its protein is CASSPDADLGQYF. Based on the CDR3 plus reference TRBV18 and TRBJ2-3, the full variable domain is NAGVMQNPRHLVRRRGQEARLRCSPMKGHSHVYWYRQLPEEGLKFMVYLQKENIIDESGMPKERFSAEFPKEGPSILRIQQVVRGDSAAYFCASSPDADLGQYFGPGTRLTVL.

The V gene is TRBV12-5, the J gene TRBJ1-6, with TRBD1 identical over 7 bases. From germline, CDR1 is LGHNT and CDR2 FRNRAP. The CDR3 is 16 amino acids. The trim removed 4 bases at V and 1 base at J, leaving 4 bases unmatched. CDR3 coding DNA: TGTGCTAGTGGTTCCCTGGACAGGTCCTATAATTCACCCCTCCACTTT. Translated: CASGSLDRSYNSPLHF.

The chain employs TRBV28 and TRBJ2-7; no definite D call. The V and J ends lost 5 bases and 3 bases respectively, with 11 bases between them. In germline, CDR1 is MDHEN, CDR2 SYDVKM. The CDR3 sequence is 13 residues long. For the CDR3, the DNA is TGTGCCAGCAGTGCCGGGTCCCACTACGAGCAGTACTTC. Translating gives CASSAGSHYEQYF.

The rearrangement links TRBV14 to TRBJ2-5; D is unclear. The length of the CDR3 is 17 residues. The germline CDR1 and CDR2 sequences are SGHDN and FVKESK. Trimming cost V 0 bases and J 2 bases, with 16 bases left between them. The CDR3 spells CASSQDLVGRPQETQYF. For the CDR3, the DNA is TGTGCCAGCAGCCAAGATTTAGTCGGACGACCTCAAGAGACCCAGTACTTC.